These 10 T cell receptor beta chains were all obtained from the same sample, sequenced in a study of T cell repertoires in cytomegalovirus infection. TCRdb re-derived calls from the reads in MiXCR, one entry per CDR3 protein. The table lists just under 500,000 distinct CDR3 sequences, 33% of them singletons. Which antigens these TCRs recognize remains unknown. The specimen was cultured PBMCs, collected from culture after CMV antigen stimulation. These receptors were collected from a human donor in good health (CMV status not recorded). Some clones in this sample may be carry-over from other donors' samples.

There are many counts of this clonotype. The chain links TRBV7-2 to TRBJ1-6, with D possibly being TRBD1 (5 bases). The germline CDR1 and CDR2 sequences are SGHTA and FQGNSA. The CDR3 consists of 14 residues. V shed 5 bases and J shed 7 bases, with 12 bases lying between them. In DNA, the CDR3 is TGTGCCAGCAGCCCAGGGCGGACAAATTCACCCCTCCACTTT. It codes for CASSPGRTNSPLHF. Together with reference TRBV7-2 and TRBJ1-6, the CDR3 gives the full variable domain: GAGVSQSPSNKVTEKGKDVELRCDPISGHTALYWYRQSLGQGLEFLIYFQGNSAPDKSGLPSDRFSAERTGGSVSTLTIQRTQQEDSAVYLCASSPGRTNSPLHFGNGTRLTVT.

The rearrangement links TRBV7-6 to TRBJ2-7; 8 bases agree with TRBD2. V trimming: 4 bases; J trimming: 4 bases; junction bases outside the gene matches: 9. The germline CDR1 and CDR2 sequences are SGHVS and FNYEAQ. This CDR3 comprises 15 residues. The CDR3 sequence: CASSSGLAPSYEQYV. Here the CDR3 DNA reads TGTGCCAGCAGCTCTGGACTAGCTCCTTCTTACGAGCAGTACGTC.

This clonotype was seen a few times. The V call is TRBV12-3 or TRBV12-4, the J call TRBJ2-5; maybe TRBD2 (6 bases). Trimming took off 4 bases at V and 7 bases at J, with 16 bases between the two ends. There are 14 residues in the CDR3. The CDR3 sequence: CASSSNSARGTQYF. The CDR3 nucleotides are TGTGCCAGCAGTTCCAACTCCGCGCGGGGGACCCAGTACTTC.

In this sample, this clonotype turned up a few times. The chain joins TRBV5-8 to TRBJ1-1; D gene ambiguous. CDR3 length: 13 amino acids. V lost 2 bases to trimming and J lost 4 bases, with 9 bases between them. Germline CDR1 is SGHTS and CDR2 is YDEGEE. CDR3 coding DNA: TGTGCCAGCAGCTTTGACACGGTCACTGAAGCTTTCTTT. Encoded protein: CASSFDTVTEAFF.

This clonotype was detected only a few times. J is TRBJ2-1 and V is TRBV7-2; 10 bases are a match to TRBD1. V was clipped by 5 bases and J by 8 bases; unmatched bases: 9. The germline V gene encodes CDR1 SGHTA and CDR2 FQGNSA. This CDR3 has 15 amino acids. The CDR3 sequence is CASSRRDRGSDEQFF. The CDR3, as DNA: TGTGCCAGCAGCCGCCGGGACAGGGGTTCGGATGAGCAGTTCTTC.

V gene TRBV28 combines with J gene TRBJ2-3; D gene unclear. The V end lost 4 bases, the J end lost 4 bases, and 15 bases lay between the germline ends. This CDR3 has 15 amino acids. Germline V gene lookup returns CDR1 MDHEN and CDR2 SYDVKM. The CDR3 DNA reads TGTGCCAGCAGTTATCGGCACGGGCACGCAGATACGCAGTATTTT. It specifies CASSYRHGHADTQYF.

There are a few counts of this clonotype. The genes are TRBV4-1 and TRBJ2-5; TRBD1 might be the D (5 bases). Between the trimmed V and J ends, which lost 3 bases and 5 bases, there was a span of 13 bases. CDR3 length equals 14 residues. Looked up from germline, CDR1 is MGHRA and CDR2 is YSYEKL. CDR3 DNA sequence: TGCGCCAGCAGCCATATAGTTGGGGCGGAGACCCAGTACTTC. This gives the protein CASSHIVGAETQYF.

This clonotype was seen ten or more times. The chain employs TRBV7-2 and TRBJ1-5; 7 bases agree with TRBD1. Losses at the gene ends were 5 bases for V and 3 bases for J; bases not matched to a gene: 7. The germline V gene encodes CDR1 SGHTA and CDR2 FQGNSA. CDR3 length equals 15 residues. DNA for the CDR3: TGTGCCAGCAGCACCGTGACAGGGTACAATCAGCCCCAGCATTTT. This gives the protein CASSTVTGYNQPQHF.

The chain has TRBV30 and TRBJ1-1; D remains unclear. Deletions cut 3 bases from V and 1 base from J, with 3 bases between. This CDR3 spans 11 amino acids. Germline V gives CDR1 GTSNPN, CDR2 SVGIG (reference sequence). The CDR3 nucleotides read TGTGCCTGGAGAAAGAACACTGAAGCTTTCTTT. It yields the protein CAWRKNTEAFF.

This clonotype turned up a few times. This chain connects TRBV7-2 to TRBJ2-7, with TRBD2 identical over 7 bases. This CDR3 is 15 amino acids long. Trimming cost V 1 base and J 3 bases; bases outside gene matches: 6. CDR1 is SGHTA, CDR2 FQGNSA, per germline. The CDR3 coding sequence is TGTGCCAGCAGCTTAGTGGCTAGCGGAGGCTACGAGCAGTACTTC. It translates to CASSLVASGGYEQYF.